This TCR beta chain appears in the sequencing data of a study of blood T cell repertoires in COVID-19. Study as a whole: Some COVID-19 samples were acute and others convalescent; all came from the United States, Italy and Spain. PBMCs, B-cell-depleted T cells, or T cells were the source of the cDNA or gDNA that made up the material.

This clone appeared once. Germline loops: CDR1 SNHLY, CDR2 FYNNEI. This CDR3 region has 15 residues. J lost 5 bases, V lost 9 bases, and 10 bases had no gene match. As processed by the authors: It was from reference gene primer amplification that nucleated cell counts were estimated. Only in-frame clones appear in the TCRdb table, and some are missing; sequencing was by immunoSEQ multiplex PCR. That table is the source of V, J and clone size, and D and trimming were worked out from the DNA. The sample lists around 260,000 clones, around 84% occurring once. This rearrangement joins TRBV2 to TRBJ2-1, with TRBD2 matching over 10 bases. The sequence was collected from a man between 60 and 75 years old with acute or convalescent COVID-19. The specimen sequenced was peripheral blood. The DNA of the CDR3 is TGTGCCAGGAGATCTAGCGGGAGTCGCAACAATGAGCAGTTCTTC. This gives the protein CARRSSGSRNNEQFF.